This T cell receptor beta chain was retrieved from a study of T cell responses to AZD1222 COVID-19 vaccine. Background on the study: Second-dose timings of about 4 or about 12 weeks were pooled.

A word on this clone: Its antigen is unidentified.

The repertoire was sequenced with immunoSEQ multiplex PCR; TCRdb's copy has only in-frame clones and lacks some. Counted here are some 120,000 clones, about 90% occurring once; the ten biggest clones make up 6% to 8%. V was shortened by 6 bases and J by 6 bases, with 23 bases between the two germline ends. The CDR3 extends over 16 amino acids. Germline-derived CDR1 and CDR2 are SNHLY and FYNNEI. Study-wide findings and caveats: Compared with day 0, the breadth and depth of the Spike-specific TCR repertoire rose significantly after two doses of AZD1222.

V usage is TRBV2 and J usage is TRBJ1-2, with a weak D call TRBD1 (5 bases). This receptor was taken from an adult in good health. Sample: peripheral blood, taken on day 0 of AZD1222 vaccination. The CDR3 spells CASRPKGASGHDGYTF. As DNA, the CDR3 is TGTGCCAGCAGGCCGAAGGGAGCGTCAGGACATGATGGCTACACCTTC.